This entry concerns a single T cell receptor (beta chain). The clone's antigen remains unknown. Base qualities are not recorded, but no much larger clone differs from it by a single base. The cohort comprised hundreds of healthy bone marrow donors. All cohort members were sampled while nominally healthy, although unrecorded immune exposures were likely present. The donor tested CMV seronegative and was one of the 352 seronegative cohort members. Every donor gave a peripheral blood sample, and the peripheral blood mononuclear cells from that sample were used for TCR beta sequencing. The Qiagen DNeasy Blood Extraction Kit was used to extract genomic DNA from the blood cell samples. Libraries were constructed by the immunoSEQ multiplex PCR assay. For the multiplex PCR, a mixture combining 60 forward primers for TCR Vbeta segments and 13 reverse primers for TCR Jbeta segments was used. A multiplex PCR assay on genomic DNA amplified the CDR3 region of rearranged TCR beta genes. Amplified TCR beta libraries were sequenced as 87-base-pair reads on the Illumina HiSeq System. Turning to the authors' computational methods: A later analysis counted about 80 million unique TCR beta chains across the roughly 700 repertoires, and about 10 million of these chains were shared by at least two donors. Raw reads were error-corrected and collapsed into unique sequences by a nearest-neighbor algorithm in which closely related sequences were merged to remove PCR and sequencing errors. V, D and J gene segments were assigned by aligning CDR3 sequences to IMGT reference sequences. For a sequence to be retained, at least a six-nucleotide match to both a V gene segment and a J gene segment was required. Rearrangements were called productive when the CDR3 lacked stop codons and stayed in frame with V and J; all others were non-productive. CDR3 was defined by IMGT convention, running from the second conserved V-encoded cysteine to the conserved J-encoded phenylalanine. The earlier analysis of some 580 of the donors excluded any sequence lacking an unambiguous match to a single V gene segment. In an earlier analysis of 587 of the donors, a V segment was called functional when productive rearrangements were above 56.7%, and segregating when the standard deviation between donors exceeded 5%. To diagnose cytomegalovirus status from the catalog of TCR beta chain sequences, a statistical classification framework was built. V and J gene assignment, in a later analysis, came from comparing TCR nucleotide sequences with IMGT/GENE-DB human TR gene sequences. The TCRdist pipeline was used in a later analysis to assign CDR3 sequences and most-parsimonious VDJ recombination scenarios. A later analysis defined each TCR beta chain by its CDR3 amino acid sequence plus V-gene family, and excluded reads lacking a unique V-gene family. To address suspected cross-contamination and a sequencing artifact, a later analysis removed 450 to 700 highly shared, low-generation-probability nucleotide sequences. A later analysis calculated a clonal expansion index for each public chain from normalized within-repertoire ranks of inferred template counts. In a later analysis, generation probabilities were computed with a VDJ recombination model fitted to out-of-frame rearrangements, and the resulting probabilities were checked against IGoR. In a later analysis, hypergeometric tests were used to score TCR-TCR, TCR-HLA and TCR-CMV co-occurrence, with a repertoire-size bias correction applied to TCR pairs. A later analysis estimated false discovery rates by permuting HLA or CMV assignments 20 times. In a later analysis, co-occurring TCRs were grouped with DBSCAN, and TCRdist sequence similarity was added when clustering was performed within HLA-allele-positive subsets. Co-occurrence clustering excluded repertoires with fewer than 30,000 or more than 120,000 public chains, plus five with anomalous nucleotide sharing. TCRdb limited this immuneACCESS table to in-frame rearrangements with V and J called. A share of clones is missing; checked studies link under half to unresolved V genes, and the rest is unexplained. The V and J calls and clone size are taken from that table; D and trimming were inferred from the DNA. Here the sample has under 150,000 clones; 75% to 85% occur a single time. The ten most abundant clones make up 1.5% to 2% of the sample.

V is pruned by 2 bases and J by 8 bases, leaving 12 bases of the junction without a gene match. CDR1 SEHNR and CDR2 FQNEAQ are derived from the germline V gene (reference sequence). Counted from cysteine to phenylalanine, this CDR3 has 17 amino acids. Kept here is only the CDR3 DNA, which spans 51 bases and is read in frame from base 1. The data belong to a study of cytomegalovirus exposure and HLA in healthy donors (dated by TCRdb to 2015 to 2018). Study-level background: According to an earlier analysis of 587 of the donors, roughly 180 million T cells yielded over 90 million unique TCR beta sequences and around 280 Gb of sequence data. Because of strong linkage in the cohort, five DR-DQ haplotypes were treated as single units for association and clustering. To decide whether each TCR beta V gene segment behaved as functional or pseudogenic, an earlier analysis of some 570 of the donors relied on high-throughput TCR beta sequencing. Genome-wide SNP genotypes for about 60% of the 666 donors were used in a later genetic analysis, which treated that subset as a discovery cohort. Both class I and class II loci were covered by HLA typing, at four-digit resolution. An early release that covered about 600 HLA-typed donors contained approximately 300 gigabases of sequencing data and tens of millions of unique TCR sequences. Every discovery cohort repertoire had been produced on one sequencing platform. Of the 398 genotyped donors, about 84% fell in the genetic ancestry cluster associated with self-reported Caucasian donors. A separate validation cohort of about 110 different subjects was used in addition to the approximately 700-subject first cohort. Alongside the repertoire data, information on donor age, sex, ethnicity and CMV serostatus was compiled. The later analysis used no new phenotypic data to find candidate immune exposures, relying instead on TCR beta sequences and their occurrence across donors. The number of donors typed differed by locus, with about 629-640 for A, B, C, DRB1 and DQB1, around 500 for DQA1, nearly 610 for DPA1, and around 460 for DPB1. Among 398 genotyped donors of the cohort, an average of 235,054 unique TCR beta nucleotide sequences were sequenced per donor, 15% to 20% of them non-productive. The study profiled the T cell repertoires of fewer than 850 subjects by immunosequencing and related them to cytomegalovirus serostatus. To predict cytomegalovirus infection status, the study brought together high-throughput TCR immunosequencing, statistical association of individual TCRs with disease status, and machine learning. A later analysis re-examined previously published TCR beta repertoires from more than 650 donors and added high-resolution HLA genotyping to investigate patterns of TCR occurrence. The study aimed to test whether cataloging public T cell receptors could reveal signatures of past pathogen exposure. What the authors observed across the whole study: It was suggested by the authors that the approach could potentially be generalized to other disease states and immunological phenotypes. V-gene and J-gene trimming of TCR beta chains was associated with a missense DCLRE1C variant in a later genetic analysis, and the association was replicated in an independent cohort. In a later analysis, 16,951 TCR beta sequences were associated with specific HLA alleles at a false discovery rate of 0.05. The only immune exposure information available for the cohort was CMV serostatus. In both the original and validation cohorts, the classifier was reported to diagnose cytomegalovirus status with high specificity and sensitivity. In a later analysis, HLA-associated TCR beta chains were found to be more clonally expanded and to have lower generation probabilities than equally common non-associated chains. In a later analysis, TCR association rates were found to vary across HLA loci, with the most associated TCRs seen for DRB1 alleles and the fewest for HLA-C alleles. Assigning TCR associations to individual alleles was difficult when HLA alleles, especially DR and DQ, strongly co-occurred. Correlated functional status among segregating V segments might reflect linkage disequilibrium, but an unknown experimental factor could not be ruled out. According to a later analysis, parvovirus B19, influenza, CMV and Epstein-Barr virus appeared linked to several top co-occurrence clusters. Because HLA typing was unavailable for some donors at each locus, only the typed subset was used in association tests. According to a later analysis, most CMV-associated TCR beta chains appeared to be HLA-restricted, and the HLA associations seemed to be driven largely by CMV exposure. Some IMGT-functional V segments, including TRBV6-2 and TRBV6-3, could not be told apart with the 87-base-pair reads, so those segments were excluded. Three of the identified cytomegalovirus-associated TCR beta chains were confirmed in vitro to be specific for cytomegalovirus antigens. In an earlier analysis of more than 450 of the donors, most TCR beta V segments were observed in productive rearrangements about 87% or about 30% of the time, broadly matching IMGT annotations. Because counts were too low, roughly 16 rarely observed V segments, including chromosome 9 orphons, were excluded from the earlier analysis of 587 of the donors. In a later genetic analysis, fewer N-insertions in productive TCRs were reported among donors in an Asian-associated ancestry cluster than the roughly 700-donor mean. Only TCR beta chains were sequenced in this cohort, and the absence of alpha or paired-chain data limited detectable features. A cluster of highly shared sequence variants was judged likely to represent a technical artifact of the sequencing pipeline. A further reported finding was that TCR beta sequences accurately predicted the HLA-A and HLA-B alleles for most subjects in the first cohort. The study gave a list of around 170 TCR beta chains associated with cytomegalovirus. Most TCR sequences were observed very rarely across donors, whereas some public TCRs were present in many individuals. The presence/absence analyses assumed that sequencing depth was roughly uniform across donors, and that assumption may not be true.

Sample: PBMCs. This clonotype originated in a man aged 18 to 29 in good health and CMV-seronegative. Here the chain combines TRBV7-9 and TRBJ2-1; a stretch of 10 junction bases matches TRBD2. The CDR3 sequence is CASSLRPASGSLDEQFF. The nucleotide sequence is TGTGCCAGCAGCTTACGGCCCGCTAGCGGGAGTCTTGATGAGCAGTTCTTC.